A single sample is the source of the 31 T cell receptor beta chains below, sequenced in a study of blood T cell repertoires in COVID-19. Produced via immunoSEQ multiplex PCR; TCRdb's table is partial and in-frame only. This sample carries about 140,000 clones, about four fifths of them seen once, and the ten largest clones take 4.5% to 7%. Sequencing used PBMCs or T cells enriched from blood (not recorded which). Receptors originate from a man between 40 and 49 years old with acute COVID-19.

This clone was counted once. This chain joins TRBV10-3 and TRBJ1-4; 7 bases are shared with TRBD1. The CDR3 spans 14 residues. The V segment lost 3 bases and the J segment 8 bases; nucleotides outside the gene matches: 6. From germline, CDR1 is ENHRY and CDR2 SYGVKD. CDR3 sequence: CAISDATGEEKLFF. The CDR3 nucleotides read TGTGCCATCAGTGACGCCACAGGGGAAGAAAAACTGTTTTTT.

V usage is TRBV30 and J usage is TRBJ1-6, with D perhaps matching TRBD1 (5 bases). This CDR3 has 15 amino acids. Per the germline V gene, CDR1 is GTSNPN and CDR2 is SVGIG (reference sequence). V was pared by 0 bases and J by 2 bases, with 8 bases between. The CDR3 region has the DNA TGTGCCTGGAGTGTAGGGGAGGCCTATAATTCACCCCTCCACTTT. This encodes CAWSVGEAYNSPLHF.

The chain is built from TRBV9 and TRBJ2-3; D is perhaps TRBD2 (6 bases). This CDR3 comprises 15 residues. V was cut by 4 bases and J by 4 bases, with 16 bases left in between. Per the germline V gene, CDR1 is SGDLS and CDR2 is YYNGEE. In DNA form, the CDR3 reads TGTGCCAGCAGCTTCGATCATAGCGGAGCAGATACGCAGTATTTT. Translation: CASSFDHSGADTQYF.

The rearrangement links TRBV30 to TRBJ2-1, with D possibly matching TRBD2 (6 bases). Germline CDR1 GTSNPN, CDR2 SVGIG (reference sequence). The CDR3 contains 17 residues. Deletions cut 0 bases from V and 4 bases from J, with 19 bases between. CDR3 residues: CAWSVLGRGLFYNEQFF. The CDR3, as DNA: TGTGCCTGGAGTGTACTGGGGCGGGGTCTTTTTTACAATGAGCAGTTCTTC.

CDR3 residues: CASSLSSNNSPLHF. The CDR3, as DNA: TGTGCCAGCAGCTTGTCCAGTAATAATTCACCCCTCCACTTT. The chain uses TRBV5-4 and TRBJ1-6; D remains ambiguous. This CDR3 has 14 residues. The germline V and J ends were trimmed by 1 base and 5 bases, with 7 bases remaining between them. From germline, CDR1 is SGHNT and CDR2 YYREEE (reference sequence).

The CDR3 protein is CASSRSLGGNQPQHF. CDR3 sequence (DNA): TGTGCCAGCAGCAGATCGCTCGGGGGCAATCAGCCCCAGCATTTT. The genes are TRBV7-2 and TRBJ1-5; D is undetermined. The V gene lost 5 bases and the J gene lost 2 bases, with 13 bases spanning the gap. The CDR3 is made up of 15 amino acids. Per germline, CDR1 SGHTA and CDR2 FQGNSA. Together with reference TRBV7-2 and TRBJ1-5, the CDR3 gives the full variable domain: GAGVSQSPSNKVTEKGKDVELRCDPISGHTALYWYRQSLGQGLEFLIYFQGNSAPDKSGLPSDRFSAERTGGSVSTLTIQRTQQEDSAVYLCASSRSLGGNQPQHFGDGTRLSIL.

Only a few counts were recorded for this clone. The genes are TRBV7-2 and TRBJ2-2, with TRBD2 matching 8 bases. After removal of 5 bases from V and 7 bases from J, the junction contained 9 bases not matched to a gene. The V gene's germline CDR1 is SGHTA and CDR2 FQGNSA. There are 15 residues in the CDR3. The CDR3 region is CASSRLTSDHGELFF. CDR3 in DNA: TGTGCCAGCAGCCGGTTGACTAGCGATCACGGGGAGCTGTTTTTT.

This chain connects TRBV5-1 to TRBJ1-6, with TRBD1 matching over 9 bases. This CDR3 is built from 17 residues. V gave up 5 bases and J gave up 5 bases; unmatched junction bases: 11. Germline V CDR1 and CDR2: SGHRS, YFSETQ. The DNA for the CDR3 is TGCGCCAGCAGAGAGGTTGGACAGGGGAGAGATAATTCACCCCTCCACTTT. Protein: CASREVGQGRDNSPLHF.

The V gene is TRBV15, the J gene TRBJ1-4; no clear D. Trimming took 0 bases from V and 5 from J, leaving 13 bases between them. The CDR3 totals 16 residues. Germline V gene lookup returns CDR1 LNHNV and CDR2 YYDKDF (reference sequence). CDR3 in DNA: TGTGCCACCAGCAGAGATCCGGAGGCCAGCAATGAAAAACTGTTTTTT. This translates into CATSRDPEASNEKLFF.

V and J are TRBV11-2 and TRBJ2-2, with unresolved D. CDR1 SGHAT and CDR2 FQNNGV come from the germline V gene. Trimming left V 6 bases short and J 2 bases short, with 13 bases between. There are 15 residues in the CDR3. This CDR3 is CASRVAASNTGELFF. DNA for the CDR3: TGTGCCAGCAGGGTAGCTGCCAGTAACACCGGGGAGCTGTTTTTT.

This chain links TRBV5-6 with TRBJ2-7; no clear D gene. This CDR3 has 14 amino acids. Trimming shortened V by 4 bases and J by 4 bases, and 15 bases separated the two germline ends. Germline loops: CDR1 SGHDT, CDR2 YYEEEE. CDR3 bases: TGTGCCAGCAGCGTTAGGCAGGTTCATTACGAGCAGTACTTC. This sequence encodes CASSVRQVHYEQYF.

This clone was seen once. The chain employs TRBV6-6 and TRBJ2-5; 8 nucleotides line up with TRBD2. The germline V gene has CDR1 MNHNY and CDR2 SVGAGI (reference sequence). CDR3 size: 15 residues. With 7 bases clipped from V and 2 bases from J, the junction kept 9 bases outside the gene matches. The chain's CDR3 is CASKGGAGGQETQYF. CDR3 in DNA: TGTGCCAGCAAGGGTGGCGCGGGAGGTCAAGAGACCCAGTACTTC.

The rearrangement uses TRBV29-1 and TRBJ1-2; 7 nucleotides line up with TRBD1. V gave up 5 bases and J gave up 4 bases; unmatched junction bases: 13. This CDR3 is 15 amino acids long. Per the germline V gene, CDR1 is SQVTM and CDR2 is ANQGSEA. In nucleotides, the CDR3 is TGCAGCGTTCGTATTGCCGGGACAGCAGTCTATGGCTACACCTTC. It translates to CSVRIAGTAVYGYTF.

The chain joins TRBV2 to TRBJ1-5; D unclear. V was clipped by 6 bases and J by 2 bases, with 5 bases between them. Germline V CDR1 and CDR2: SNHLY, FYNNEI. The CDR3 is 12 amino acids. Here the CDR3 DNA reads TGTGCCAGCAGGCGAGGCAATCAGCCCCAGCATTTT. This codes for CASRRGNQPQHF.

The chain employs TRBV30 and TRBJ1-2; no clear D gene. The CDR3 is made up of 13 amino acids. The V gene lost 5 bases and the J gene lost 7 bases, with 17 bases spanning the gap. The germline V gene encodes CDR1 GTSNPN and CDR2 SVGIG (reference sequence). The CDR3 DNA sequence: TGTGCCTGGGGCGGGGTCGAGGACGGTGGCTACACCTTC. Translation gives CAWGGVEDGGYTF. The complete variable domain, with remaining parts taken from reference TRBV30 and TRBJ1-2, reads SQTIHQWPATLVQPVGSPLSLECTVEGTSNPNLYWYRQAAGRGLQLLFYSVGIGQISSEVPQNLSASRPQDRQFILSSKKLLLSDSGFYLCAWGGVEDGGYTFGSGTRLTVV.

This chain uses TRBV11-2 with TRBJ2-7; 7 bases fit TRBD2. The CDR3 is 17 amino acids. Looked up from germline, CDR1 is SGHAT and CDR2 is FQNNGV. Losses at the gene ends were 0 bases for V and 3 bases for J; bases not matched to a gene: 11. CDR3 sequence reads: CASSLDVAGAWFYEQYF. CDR3 DNA sequence: TGTGCCAGCAGCTTAGACGTGGCGGGAGCCTGGTTCTACGAGCAGTACTTC.

The chain uses TRBV7-2 and TRBJ1-1; 8 nucleotides align to TRBD1. V lost 5 bases, J lost 4 bases, and 9 bases stayed unmatched. The CDR3 consists of 15 residues. The germline V gene encodes CDR1 SGHTA and CDR2 FQGNSA. In DNA, the CDR3 is TGTGCCAGCAGCCTCCCCACAGGGGGAGTCACTGAAGCTTTCTTT. This translates into CASSLPTGGVTEAFF.

This clone occurred once. The chain joins TRBV19 to TRBJ2-2, with TRBD1 matching over 7 bases. J lost 13 bases, V lost 1 base, and 3 bases had no gene match. The CDR3 has 12 residues. Germline loops: CDR1 LNHDA, CDR2 SQIVND (reference sequence). CDR3 region: CASSIGQGWLFF. In DNA form, the CDR3 reads TGTGCCAGTAGTATAGGACAGGGCTGGCTGTTTTTT.

The gene calls are TRBV7-9 and TRBJ1-1, with a tentative D call TRBD1 (6 bases). In germline, CDR1 is SEHNR, CDR2 FQNEAQ (reference sequence). The V gene lost 1 base and the J gene lost 1 base, with 10 bases spanning the gap. The length of the CDR3 is 15 residues. This CDR3 is CASSLVGGRNTEAFF. In DNA, the CDR3 is TGTGCCAGCAGCTTAGTGGGGGGGCGGAACACTGAAGCTTTCTTT.

The chain joins TRBV4-2 to TRBJ1-5, with TRBD1 matching 8 bases. This CDR3 is built from 13 residues. Losses at the gene ends were 5 bases for V and 7 bases for J; bases not matched to a gene: 4. Germline assignment: CDR1 LGHNA and CDR2 YNFKEQ. For the CDR3, the DNA is TGTGCCAGCAGCTTCGACAGGGGCCAGCCCCAGCATTTT. Its protein product is CASSFDRGQPQHF.

The J gene is TRBJ1-4, the V gene TRBV5-4, with D possibly TRBD1 on 5 matching bases. V gave up 3 bases and J gave up 0 bases, with 24 bases separating them. Germline V lookup: CDR1 SGHNT, CDR2 YYREEE (reference sequence). The CDR3 is made up of 20 amino acids. The CDR3 reads CASSSTAVNRWKATNEKLFF. The CDR3 coding sequence is TGTGCCAGCAGCTCAACTGCCGTAAACAGGTGGAAGGCAACTAATGAAAAACTGTTTTTT.

V and J are TRBV7-6 and TRBJ2-3; 7 bases fit TRBD1. The V and J ends lost 4 bases and 4 bases, in that order; junction bases with no gene match: 11. Germline values: CDR1 SGHVS, CDR2 FNYEAQ. CDR3 length: 16 amino acids. CDR3 sequence reads: CASSSQGGSYADTQYF. CDR3 in DNA: TGTGCCAGCAGCTCGCAAGGGGGCAGTTACGCAGATACGCAGTATTTT.

The rearrangement links TRBV18 to TRBJ1-1; a weak D match, TRBD1 (6 bases). Germline CDR1 and CDR2: KGHSH and LQKENI. This CDR3 comprises 14 residues. Trimming removed 3 bases from V and 3 bases from J, with 11 bases in between. CDR3 bases: TGTGCCAGCTCACCTGAAGGGGGGGACACTGAAGCTTTCTTT. Its protein is CASSPEGGDTEAFF. The entire variable domain, with the rest obtained from reference TRBV18 and TRBJ1-1, is as follows: NAGVMQNPRHLVRRRGQEARLRCSPMKGHSHVYWYRQLPEEGLKFMVYLQKENIIDESGMPKERFSAEFPKEGPSILRIQQVVRGDSAAYFCASSPEGGDTEAFFGQGTRLTVV.

This clone was picked up one time. This chain uses TRBV20-1 with TRBJ1-1; no firm D call. This CDR3 is 11 amino acids long. In germline, CDR1 is DFQATT, CDR2 SNEGSKA (reference sequence). V lost 3 bases, J lost 7 bases, and 9 bases lay in between. The CDR3: CSASRVLEAFF. In nucleotides, the CDR3 is TGCAGTGCTAGCCGGGTTCTTGAAGCTTTCTTT.

This clone was observed a single time. The chain couples TRBV19 to TRBJ2-1; the match to TRBD2 covers 8 bases. Germline assignment: CDR1 LNHDA and CDR2 SQIVND (reference sequence). The CDR3 has 14 amino acids. V lost 7 bases and J lost 4; bases outside the gene matches: 6. The CDR3, as DNA: TGTGCCAGTAACTCGGCGGGGGGTTACAATGAGCAGTTCTTC. Encoded protein: CASNSAGGYNEQFF.

The chain combines TRBV28 with TRBJ2-7, with D maybe TRBD1 (6 bases). The germline gives CDR1 MDHEN, CDR2 SYDVKM. The CDR3 length is 15 residues. Trimming shortened V by 6 bases and J by 0 bases, and 15 bases separated the two germline ends. CDR3 nucleotides: TGTGCCAGCAGCCACAGGGAAATCTTCTCCTACGAGCAGTACTTC. Protein product: CASSHREIFSYEQYF.

This chain links TRBV6-5 with TRBJ1-4; 8 bases are shared with TRBD1. The CDR3 loop spans 14 amino acids. From germline, CDR1 is MNHEY and CDR2 SVGAGI. V lost 5 bases and J lost 8; bases outside the gene matches: 7. The chain's CDR3 is CASSHLRQGEKLFF. CDR3 bases: TGTGCCAGCAGTCACCTTAGACAGGGGGAAAAACTGTTTTTT.

Comment on this clone: This specimen includes other DNA sequences encoding the same CDR3. This sequence joins TRBV27 and TRBJ2-6; a weak D match, TRBD1 (6 bases). V lost 0 bases and J 2 bases, leaving 8 bases between the germline ends. Per germline, CDR1 MNHEY and CDR2 SMNVEV (reference sequence). CDR3 size: 16 residues. The CDR3 region has the DNA TGTGCCAGCAGTTTATCCTACAGGGCTGGGGCCAACGTCCTGACTTTC. Its protein product is CASSLSYRAGANVLTF.

The chain joins TRBV28 to TRBJ2-5, with 10 bases lining up with TRBD2. The V gene end was trimmed by 2 bases and the J gene end by 1 base; junction bases not matched to a gene: 10. Germline V CDR1 and CDR2: MDHEN, SYDVKM. The CDR3 extends over 18 amino acids. CDR3 protein: CASSLASGSIPIQETQYF. CDR3 DNA sequence: TGTGCCAGCAGTTTAGCTAGCGGGAGTATTCCTATCCAAGAGACCCAGTACTTC.

The chain combines TRBV2 with TRBJ1-2; 11 bases map to TRBD1. The CDR3 consists of 15 residues. Germline trimming cut 4 bases from V and 5 bases from J; bases unmatched to any gene: 6. The germline CDR1 and CDR2 sequences are SNHLY and FYNNEI. CDR3 sequence reads: CASSGGRDRGYGYTF. CDR3 sequence (DNA): TGTGCCAGCAGTGGGGGCCGGGACAGGGGGTATGGCTACACCTTC.

This clone was counted only a few times. The genes are TRBV9 and TRBJ1-2; D remains ambiguous. V was cut by 3 bases and J by 1 base, with 10 bases left in between. Germline V gene data show CDR1 as SGDLS and CDR2 as YYNGEE. This CDR3 contains 14 residues. The CDR3 protein is CASSAANDNYGYTF. The CDR3 DNA reads as TGTGCCAGCAGCGCCGCGAACGATAACTATGGCTACACCTTC. The whole variable domain, filled in from reference TRBV9 and TRBJ1-2, reads DSGVTQTPKHLITATGQRVTLRCSPRSGDLSVYWYQQSLDQGLQFLIQYYNGEERAKGNILERFSAQQFPDLHSELNLSSLELGDSALYFCASSAANDNYGYTFGSGTRLTVV.